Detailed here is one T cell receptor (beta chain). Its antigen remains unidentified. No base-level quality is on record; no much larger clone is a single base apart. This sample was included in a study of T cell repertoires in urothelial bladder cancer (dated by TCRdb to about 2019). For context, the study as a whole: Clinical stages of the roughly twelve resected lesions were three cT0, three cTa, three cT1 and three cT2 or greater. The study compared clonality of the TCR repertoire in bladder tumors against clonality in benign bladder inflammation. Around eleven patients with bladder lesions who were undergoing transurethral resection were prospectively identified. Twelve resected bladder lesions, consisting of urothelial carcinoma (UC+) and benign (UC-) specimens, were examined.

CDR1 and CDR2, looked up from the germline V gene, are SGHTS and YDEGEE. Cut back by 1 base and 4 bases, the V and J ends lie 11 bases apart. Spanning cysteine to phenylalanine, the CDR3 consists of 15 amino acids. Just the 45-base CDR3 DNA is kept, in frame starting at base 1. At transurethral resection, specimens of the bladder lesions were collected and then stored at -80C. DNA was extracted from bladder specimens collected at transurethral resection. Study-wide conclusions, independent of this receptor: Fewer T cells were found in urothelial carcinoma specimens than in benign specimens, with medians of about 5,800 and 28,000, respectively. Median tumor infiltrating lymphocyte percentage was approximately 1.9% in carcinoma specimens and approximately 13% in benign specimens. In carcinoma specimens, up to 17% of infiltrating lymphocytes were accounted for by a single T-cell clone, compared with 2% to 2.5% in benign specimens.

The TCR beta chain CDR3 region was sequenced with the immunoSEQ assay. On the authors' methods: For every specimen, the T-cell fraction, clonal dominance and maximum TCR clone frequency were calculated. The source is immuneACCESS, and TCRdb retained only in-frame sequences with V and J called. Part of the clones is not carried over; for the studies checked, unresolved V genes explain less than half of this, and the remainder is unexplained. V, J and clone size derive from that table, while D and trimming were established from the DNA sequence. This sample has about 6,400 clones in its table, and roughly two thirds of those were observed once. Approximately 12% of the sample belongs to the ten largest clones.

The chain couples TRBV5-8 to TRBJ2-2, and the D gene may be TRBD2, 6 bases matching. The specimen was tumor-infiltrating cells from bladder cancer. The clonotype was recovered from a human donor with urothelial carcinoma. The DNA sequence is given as TGTGCCAGCAGCTTGAAGAGGGGACTCACCGGGGAGCTGTTTTTT. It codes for CASSLKRGLTGELFF.